Listed below are T cell receptor beta chains from one sample, sequenced in a study of beta chain features in type 1 diabetes. The method was immunoSEQ multiplex PCR; TCRdb's version includes in-frame clones alone and lacks a portion of them. The sample has 330,000 or so clones, approximately 12% seen once; the top ten hold 0.0095% to 0.011%. Sample: naive CD4+ T cells from blood. These receptors were collected from a woman aged 18-29 years with type 1 diabetes. Each CDR3 is given with its conserved first and last residue. Fields, in order: V gene, CDR3 length, J gene, D gene, clone size, CDR3 protein, CDR3 DNA. The D gene is left open where the match is weak. Clone size is not always given. Where it is, it says once, few, many or a class for expanded clones.

>TRBV29-1|12|TRBJ1-2|TRBD1|few
CSGGQGNYGYTF
TGCAGCGGGGGACAGGGGAACTATGGCTACACCTTC
>TRBV5-6|12|TRBJ1-1|.|.
CASSFLRTEAFF
TGTGCCAGCAGCTTTTTACGGACTGAAGCTTTCTTT
>TRBV15|17|TRBJ2-5|TRBD2|.
CATSRDRVAGGAETQYF
TGTGCCACCAGCAGAGATAGGGTAGCGGGAGGGGCAGAGACCCAGTACTTC
>TRBV9|16|TRBJ2-5|.|.
CASSVAVAGNQETQYF
TGTGCCAGCAGCGTAGCTGTGGCGGGGAACCAAGAGACCCAGTACTTC
>TRBV15|19|TRBJ1-5|TRBD1|.
CATSLKTGPTGPDGQPQHF
TGTGCCACCAGCTTAAAGACAGGGCCCACGGGGCCTGACGGTCAGCCCCAGCATTTT
>TRBV5-5|16|TRBJ1-5|TRBD1|few
CASSWGQGVSNQPQHF
TGTGCCAGCAGCTGGGGACAGGGGGTGAGCAATCAGCCCCAGCATTTT
>TRBV5-6|13|TRBJ2-5|.|.
CASSLQGGETQYF
TGTGCCAGCAGCTTGCAGGGTGGAGAGACCCAGTACTTC
>TRBV5-1|17|TRBJ2-1|.|few
CASSSGTWGAGYNEQFF
TGCGCCAGCAGCTCGGGGACGTGGGGCGCGGGATACAATGAGCAGTTCTTC
>TRBV11-2|13|TRBJ2-5|.|few
CASSWTSRETQYF
TGTGCCAGCAGCTGGACAAGCAGAGAGACCCAGTACTTC
>TRBV15|15|TRBJ2-1|.|.
CATSGRFGGDNEQFF
TGTGCCACCAGCGGTCGATTCGGCGGGGACAATGAGCAGTTCTTC
>TRBV1|15|TRBJ2-3|.|.
CTSSQDLSGPDTQYF
TGCACCAGCAGCCAAGATCTTAGCGGGCCAGATACGCAGTATTTT
>TRBV30|12|TRBJ2-4|TRBD1|.
CAWARGQNIQYF
TGTGCCTGGGCGAGGGGGCAAAACATTCAGTACTTC
>TRBV4-2|12|TRBJ2-7|.|.
CATYTGTYEQYF
TGTGCCACGTACACAGGGACCTACGAGCAGTACTTC
>TRBV5-4|14|TRBJ2-7|.|few
CASGLQGPPYEQYF
TGTGCCAGCGGACTGCAGGGGCCTCCCTACGAGCAGTACTTC
>TRBV21-1|17|TRBJ2-7|.|few
CASSKEGLAGLSYEQYF
TGTGCCAGCAGCAAAGAGGGACTAGCGGGGTTATCCTACGAGCAGTACTTC
>TRBV6-6|14|TRBJ2-1|TRBD2|few
CASRGTSAHNEQFF
TGTGCCAGCAGGGGGACTAGCGCCCACAATGAGCAGTTCTTC
>TRBV5-4|14|TRBJ1-1|.|.
CASSLTGMNTEAFF
TGTGCCAGCAGCTTGACGGGGATGAACACTGAAGCTTTCTTT
>TRBV7-2|15|TRBJ2-7|TRBD1|.
CASSIGQVRAYEQYF
TGTGCCAGCAGCATCGGACAGGTTAGAGCCTACGAGCAGTACTTC
>TRBV7-9|16|TRBJ2-2|.|.
CASSPQQTRSTGELFF
TGTGCCAGCAGCCCCCAACAGACTAGATCCACCGGGGAGCTGTTTTTT
>TRBV4-3|15|TRBJ2-1|.|.
CASSQVPSRYNEQFF
TGCGCCAGCAGCCAAGTACCGTCCCGGTACAATGAGCAGTTCTTC
>TRBV6-5|14|TRBJ2-7|.|few
CASSSPGQAGEQYF
TGTGCCAGCAGTTCACCTGGACAGGCGGGGGAGCAGTACTTC
>TRBV13|16|TRBJ1-1|TRBD1|.
CASSLSPGTARLGAFF
TGTGCCAGCAGCTTATCCCCGGGGACAGCCCGCCTCGGAGCTTTCTTT
>TRBV5-6|15|TRBJ1-4|TRBD1|few
CASSSSTGSAEKLFF
TGTGCCAGCAGCTCTTCGACAGGGTCGGCTGAAAAACTGTTTTTT
>TRBV25-1|13|TRBJ1-2|TRBD1|few
CASSVGQGYGYTF
TGTGCCAGCAGTGTAGGACAGGGCTATGGCTACACCTTC
>TRBV13|13|TRBJ2-7|.|few
CASSLVGALVKYF
TGTGCCAGCAGCTTAGTTGGTGCACTAGTGAAGTACTTC
>TRBV5-4|14|TRBJ2-3|.|.
CASSLVQGSGTQYF
TGTGCCAGCAGCTTGGTACAGGGCTCAGGTACGCAGTATTTT
>TRBV23-1|16|TRBJ2-5|TRBD2|.
CASSQSSSGGQETQYF
TGCGCCAGCAGTCAATCTTCAAGCGGGGGGCAAGAGACCCAGTACTTC
>TRBV18|14|TRBJ1-3|TRBD1|few
CASSPWDSGNTIYF
TGTGCCAGCTCACCGTGGGACAGTGGAAACACCATATATTTT
>TRBV7-2|15|TRBJ2-5|.|few
CASSFSQTGLRAQYF
TGTGCCAGCAGTTTCTCGCAGACAGGTCTCCGGGCCCAGTACTTC
>TRBV7-9|17|TRBJ2-1|TRBD2|.
CASSFPIAGGPYNEQFF
TGTGCCAGCAGCTTCCCCATAGCGGGGGGGCCATACAATGAGCAGTTCTTC
>TRBV4-3|12|TRBJ1-2|.|.
CASSQGGHSYTF
TGCGCCAGCAGCCAAGGAGGACATAGCTACACCTTC
>TRBV5-1|17|TRBJ2-7|TRBD1|.
CASSARTGGHVSYEQYF
TGCGCCAGCAGCGCCCGGACAGGGGGCCACGTCTCCTACGAGCAGTACTTC
>TRBV5-1|13|TRBJ2-7|.|.
CASSRGGSYEQYF
TGCGCCAGCAGCCGTGGAGGCTCCTACGAGCAGTACTTC
>TRBV28|16|TRBJ2-2|TRBD1|.
CASRLSRGLDTGELFF
TGTGCCAGCAGGCTATCCAGGGGGCTGGACACCGGGGAGCTGTTTTTT